These T cell receptor beta chains were read from a single sample in a study of shared clonotypes between healthy human individuals. Libraries were prepared by immunoSEQ multiplex PCR; TCRdb keeps only in-frame clonotypes and omits some of them. This sample carries around 1.9 million clones, just over 90% of them seen once, and the ten largest clones take around 1.7%. Material: naive CD8+ T cells from PBMCs. These receptors were collected from a young man in good health. Some clones in this sample may be carry-over from other donors' samples. CDR3s include the opening cysteine and the closing phenylalanine or tryptophan. The D gene is left open where the match is weak. Size is omitted from some rows. Given values are once, few, many or a class for expanded clones.

J gene,clone size,D gene,V gene,CDR3 protein,CDR3 DNA
TRBJ1-2,-,TRBD1,TRBV7-9,CASSPRDRAERNYGYTF,TGTGCCAGCAGCCCCCGGGACAGGGCCGAACGAAACTATGGCTACACCTTC
TRBJ2-7,-,-,TRBV5-1,CASSLVGLGAEIDEQYF,TGCGCCAGCAGCTTGGTGGGTTTGGGGGCCGAGATTGACGAGCAGTACTTC
TRBJ1-2,-,TRBD1,TRBV6-6,CASSPGTGNYGYTF,TGTGCCAGCAGTCCCGGGACAGGGAACTATGGCTACACCTTC
TRBJ1-2,-,TRBD1,TRBV27,CASSSSPGTGYNYGYTF,TGTGCCAGCAGTTCCTCGCCCGGGACAGGATATAACTATGGCTACACCTTC
TRBJ1-1,-,TRBD1,TRBV7-6,CASSRDRGRDTEAFF,TGTGCCAGCAGCCGGGACAGGGGGCGGGACACTGAAGCTTTCTTT
TRBJ2-2,-,-,TRBV19,CASSGISGQLNTGELFF,TGTGCCAGTAGTGGGATTAGCGGACAGCTTAACACCGGGGAGCTGTTTTTT
TRBJ2-7,-,-,TRBV6-1,CASSDFGGYEQYF,TGTGCCAGCAGTGACTTTGGGGGATACGAGCAGTACTTC
TRBJ1-1,once,TRBD1,TRBV2,CATPGQLNTEAFF,TGTGCCACCCCGGGACAGTTAAACACTGAAGCTTTCTTT
TRBJ2-2,-,TRBD1,TRBV19,CASSTITQGETGELFF,TGTGCCAGTAGTACTATAACTCAGGGGGAGACCGGGGAGCTGTTTTTT
TRBJ1-1,once,-,TRBV19,CASSILDGLNTEAFF,TGTGCCAGTAGTATTCTGGACGGTTTGAACACTGAAGCTTTCTTT
TRBJ2-3,once,-,TRBV27,CASTPQGTDTQYF,TGTGCCAGCACCCCCCAGGGCACAGATACGCAGTATTTT